This entry describes one T cell receptor beta chain. Its specific antigen is unknown. No quality values exist for individual bases; no much larger clone is one base distant. These data belong to a study of spatial heterogeneity in lung cancer (dated by TCRdb to 2018 to 2020). General notes on the study: More beta-chain than alpha-chain transcripts were consistently detected, likely reflecting higher beta-chain transcript abundance. In the raw uncorrected reads, each unique combination of TCR and UMI appeared more than ten times on average. Nonsynonymous mutation counts, determined by whole-exome sequencing of tumor tissue, were related to features of the TCR repertoire. TCR alpha and beta repertoires were quantitatively compared across multiple tumor regions, matched nontumor lung and blood in non-small cell lung cancer. Both alpha and beta chains were TCR-sequenced in approximately 200 tumor regions, around 64 matched nontumor lung samples and around 50 PBMC samples obtained at surgery.

V is shortened by 7 bases, J by 5 bases, and the region joining them spans 21 bases. CDR1 SNHLY and CDR2 FYNNEI are derived from the germline V gene. From cysteine to phenylalanine, the CDR3 is 16 amino acids long. Here the CDR3 DNA is all that survives: 48 bases in frame from base 1. Receptors were amplified or captured by 5' RACE. These reads were obtained on a NextSeq 500. The TCR library protocol attached a unique molecular identifier to each TCR cDNA molecule to allow correction of PCR and sequencing errors. The published analysis was carried out like this. TCR identification, UMI-based error correction and CDR3 extraction were all carried out with Decombinator tools. TCRs above a frequency of 2 per 1,000, corresponding to the top 1% of the tumor frequency distribution, were defined as expanded. Renyi diversity was computed with the R vegan package after each repertoire had been subsampled 100 times to 5,000 TCRs. CDR3 similarity networks were built from amino acid triplet string-kernel similarity, with CDR3s being connected when pairwise similarity was above 0.82. Through fastp at Q25 and MiXCR, TCRdb rebuilt clones from the public reads, retaining in-frame beta chains. When rows share a CDR3 protein, they turn into one entry using the most common DNA and genes. It is TCRdb's table, rather than the study itself, that gives the V and J calls and clone size. The sample includes about 45,000 distinct CDR3 sequences, with over 9.5% observed a single time. The leading ten clones occupy approximately 40% of the sample.

General conclusions and limits of the study: Additional single-cell paired TCR alpha and beta sequencing was considered necessary to confirm, at a functional level, the hypothesis that regional TCRs recognize regional mutations. Ubiquitous expanded tumor TCRs were found in blood more often at tumor resection than at routine follow-up.

The time point tag for this specimen amounts to: sample taken at primary tumor resection. For TCR sequencing, whole RNA was extracted from tumor and nontumor lung tissue, or from cryopreserved PBMC samples, and no cell sorting was done. Donors were over 60 patients with early-stage, untreated non-small cell lung cancer from the lung TRACERx cohort. Only patients for whom sufficient RNA was available from at least two tumor regions were selected for TCR sequencing. Sequenced here: PBMCs, sampled at surgery. This sequence was found in a female donor with early-stage non-small cell lung cancer. The rearranged segments are TRBV2 and TRBJ2-1, with TRBD1 as a weak D call on 6 bases. The DNA reads TGTGCCAGCAACACCCGAAGGGACACCCCGGACAATGAGCAGTTCTTC. This translates into CASNTRRDTPDNEQFF.